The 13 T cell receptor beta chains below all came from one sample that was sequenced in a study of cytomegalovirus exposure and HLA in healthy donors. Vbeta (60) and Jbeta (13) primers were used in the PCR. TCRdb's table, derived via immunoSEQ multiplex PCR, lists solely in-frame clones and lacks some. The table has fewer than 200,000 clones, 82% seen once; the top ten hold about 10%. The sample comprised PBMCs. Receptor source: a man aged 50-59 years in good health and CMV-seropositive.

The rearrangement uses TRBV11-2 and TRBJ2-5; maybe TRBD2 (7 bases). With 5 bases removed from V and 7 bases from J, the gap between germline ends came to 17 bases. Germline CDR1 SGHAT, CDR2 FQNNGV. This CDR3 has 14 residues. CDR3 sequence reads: CASSAIGGPLTQYF. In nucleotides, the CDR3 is TGTGCCAGCAGCGCCATCGGGGGGCCATTGACCCAGTACTTC.

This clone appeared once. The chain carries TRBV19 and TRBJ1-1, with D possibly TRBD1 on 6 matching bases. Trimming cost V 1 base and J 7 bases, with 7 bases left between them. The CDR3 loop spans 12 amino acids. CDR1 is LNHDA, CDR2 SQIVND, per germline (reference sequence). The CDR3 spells CASSIARGEAFF. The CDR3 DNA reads TGTGCCAGTAGTATAGCCAGGGGTGAAGCTTTCTTT. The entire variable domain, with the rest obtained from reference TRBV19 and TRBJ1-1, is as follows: DGGITQSPKYLFRKEGQNVTLSCEQNLNHDAMYWYRQDPGQGLRLIYYSQIVNDFQKGDIAEGYSVSREKKESFPLTVTSAQKNPTAFYLCASSIARGEAFFGQGTRLTVV.

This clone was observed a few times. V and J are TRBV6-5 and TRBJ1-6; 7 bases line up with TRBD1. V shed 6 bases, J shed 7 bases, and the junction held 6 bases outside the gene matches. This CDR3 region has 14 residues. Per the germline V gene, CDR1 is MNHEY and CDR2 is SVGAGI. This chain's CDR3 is CASSSTGNNSPLHF. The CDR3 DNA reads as TGTGCCAGCAGCTCGACAGGGAACAATTCACCCCTCCACTTT.

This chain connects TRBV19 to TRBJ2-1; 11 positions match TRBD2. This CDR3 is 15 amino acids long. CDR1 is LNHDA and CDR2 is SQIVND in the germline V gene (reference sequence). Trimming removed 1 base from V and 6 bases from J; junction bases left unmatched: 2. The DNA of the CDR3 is TGTGCCAGTAGTATAGCTAGCGGGGGGCGCAATGAGCAGTTCTTC. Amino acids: CASSIASGGRNEQFF.

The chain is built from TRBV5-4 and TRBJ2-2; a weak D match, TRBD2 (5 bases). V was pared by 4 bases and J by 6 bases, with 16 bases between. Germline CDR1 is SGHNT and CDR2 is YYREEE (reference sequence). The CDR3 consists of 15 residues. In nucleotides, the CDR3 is TGTGCCAGCAGCGGCTCACGGGGAGCTTCCGGGGAGCTGTTTTTT. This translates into CASSGSRGASGELFF.

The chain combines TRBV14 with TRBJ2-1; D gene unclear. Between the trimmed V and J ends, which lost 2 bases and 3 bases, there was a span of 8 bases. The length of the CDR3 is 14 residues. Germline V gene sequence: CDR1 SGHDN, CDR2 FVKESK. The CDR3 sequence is CASSQPTLYNEQFF. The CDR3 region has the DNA TGTGCCAGCAGCCAACCTACCCTCTACAATGAGCAGTTCTTC.

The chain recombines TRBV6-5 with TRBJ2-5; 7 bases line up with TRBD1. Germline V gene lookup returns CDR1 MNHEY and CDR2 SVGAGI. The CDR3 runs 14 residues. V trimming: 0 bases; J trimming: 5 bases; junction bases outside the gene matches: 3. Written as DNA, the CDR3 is TGTGCCAGCAGTTACTCGACAGGGATGGAGACCCAGTACTTC. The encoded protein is CASSYSTGMETQYF.

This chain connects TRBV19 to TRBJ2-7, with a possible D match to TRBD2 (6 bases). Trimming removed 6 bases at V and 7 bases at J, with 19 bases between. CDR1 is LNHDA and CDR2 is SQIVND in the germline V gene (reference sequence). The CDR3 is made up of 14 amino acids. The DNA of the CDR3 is TGTGCCAGTAGCACAACGGGTCGGGCGGGAGAGCAGTACTTC. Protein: CASSTTGRAGEQYF.

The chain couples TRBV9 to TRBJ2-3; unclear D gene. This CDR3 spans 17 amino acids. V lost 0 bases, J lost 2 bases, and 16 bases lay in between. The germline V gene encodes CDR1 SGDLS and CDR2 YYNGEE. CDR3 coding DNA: TGTGCCAGCAGCGTAGAACGATCAGAGGCCCCCACAGATACGCAGTATTTT. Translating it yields CASSVERSEAPTDTQYF. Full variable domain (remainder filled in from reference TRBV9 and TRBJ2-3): DSGVTQTPKHLITATGQRVTLRCSPRSGDLSVYWYQQSLDQGLQFLIQYYNGEERAKGNILERFSAQQFPDLHSELNLSSLELGDSALYFCASSVERSEAPTDTQYFGPGTRLTVL.

The CDR3 sequence is CASSALGTSGQETQYF. The CDR3 DNA reads as TGTGCCAGCAGCGCATTAGGAACTAGCGGGCAAGAGACCCAGTACTTC. The chain couples TRBV9 to TRBJ2-5; 9 bases map to TRBD2. This CDR3 comprises 16 residues. Germline CDR1 is SGDLS and CDR2 is YYNGEE. J lost 2 bases, V lost 3 bases, and 8 bases had no gene match.

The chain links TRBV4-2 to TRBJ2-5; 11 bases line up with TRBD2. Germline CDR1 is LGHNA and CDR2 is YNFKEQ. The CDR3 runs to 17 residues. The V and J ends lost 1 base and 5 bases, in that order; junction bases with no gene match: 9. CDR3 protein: CASSQVYSGGAGETQYF. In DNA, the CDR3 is TGTGCCAGCAGCCAAGTCTATAGCGGGGGGGCCGGGGAGACCCAGTACTTC.

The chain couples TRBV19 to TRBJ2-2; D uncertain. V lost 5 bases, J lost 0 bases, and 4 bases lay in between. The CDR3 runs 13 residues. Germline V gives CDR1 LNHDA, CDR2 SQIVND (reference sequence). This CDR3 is CASSQTNTGELFF. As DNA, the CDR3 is TGTGCCAGTAGTCAGACGAACACCGGGGAGCTGTTTTTT.

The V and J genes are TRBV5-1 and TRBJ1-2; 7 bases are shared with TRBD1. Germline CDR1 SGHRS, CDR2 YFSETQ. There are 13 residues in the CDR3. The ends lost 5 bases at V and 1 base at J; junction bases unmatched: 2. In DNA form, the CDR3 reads TGCGCCAGCAGGGGGACAGTTAACTATGGCTACACCTTC. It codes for CASRGTVNYGYTF.